This record looks at one T cell receptor beta chain sequence and its context. Its recognized antigen is unknown. Within one base of it there is no much larger clone, and no base qualities were kept. This entry belongs to a study of long-term antiretroviral therapy in people with HIV (dated by TCRdb to 2022 to 2024). In the study overall: The earliest samples were collected roughly a decade before the 2015 WHO recommendation for immediate ART, at a time when ART was usually postponed until CD4 counts fell. About 35% of the 30 participants with HIV were female. A total of over 150 cryopreserved PBMC samples came from 25 to 35 adults with confirmed HIV infection and were collected serially over a mean of roughly 6 years (range 1-12). No cross-contamination during QIAcube processing was seen in test extractions of a monoclonal T-cell line run alongside roughly 30 polyclonal samples. This retrospective serial study examined whether starting ART and sustained HIV suppression were associated with changes in the composition and diversity of the TRB repertoire in peripheral blood.

General findings and caveats noted by the study authors: Because pre-ART samples had limited cell numbers, unsorted PBMC were profiled rather than sorted CD4+ and CD8+ T cells. Owing to limited PBMC availability, only the TCR beta chain was sequenced, without alpha chain pairing. CDR3 length ranges in HIV repertoires were narrower than in controls, and network structure suggested an antigen-experienced repertoire with only a slight naive shift after ART. Inferences about post-ART repertoire changes were limited because no data were available on ART adherence, viral resistance or therapy changes. A significant increase in TRB diversity was found to be associated with ART initiation, although TRB diversity was observed to remain significantly below that of transplant donor controls even after long-term ART. Expanded TRB clones identified before ART initiation dominated the repertoire across all time points, though the dominance fluctuated and decreased in many PLHIV after ART. Samples dated from 2004 to 2017, and the ART regimens used may be less effective than current ones.

Inclusion was restricted to participants for whom at least one PBMC sample before ART initiation and at least two post-ART samples were available. All participants with HIV were treated in the United States of America. Before DNA extraction, cryopreserved samples containing about 0.95-10 million PBMC were thawed and washed. At the time of the earliest PBMC sample for each participant with HIV, ages ranged from about 20 to 54 years. Per participant, PBMC samples came from 1-4 timepoints prior to ART initiation and 2-8 timepoints following ART initiation, for a median of 7 samples. Serial HIV viral load, CD4+ T-cell count, ART history and demographic data were obtained for every participant. Using a Qiagen kit on a QIAcube, genomic DNA was extracted from unsorted PBMC, with samples processed in batches of 12. The immunoSEQ hsTCRB v3.0 assay was used at survey level resolution to sequence the TRB variable region. The targeted TRB sequencing depth was about 40,000-55,000 T-cell genomes per sample. TRB libraries were pooled and sequenced on an Illumina MiSeq using a v3 150-cycle kit. The original methods were these. Repertoire analysis ran in R within a reproducible Nextflow workflow covering QC, data transformation and analysis. Custom analyses were implemented in LymphoSeq2, an R package for AIRR-Seq data exploration. Four samples yielding fewer than 5000 total TRB sequences were excluded, leaving 150 to 200 analyzed HIV repertoires. Among the 180 to 200 HIV repertoires that were kept, 59 were collected before ART initiation and around 130 were collected after ART initiation. Repertoires were downsampled to 5000 TRB nucleotide sequences, and summary statistics were averaged over 100 downsampling iterations. The analysis kept only TRB sequences whose CDR3 regions were at least seven amino acids long. Diversity was measured with a Shannon entropy-derived clonality score and the Gini coefficient. In the repertoire networks, any two of the top 5000 CDR3 amino acid sequences were connected whenever the two sequences differed by an edit distance of one. For TRB CDR3 amino acid sequences, antigen specificity groups and MHC restriction were predicted with GLIPH2. To flag known associations with CMV, EBV, HIV or tissue antigens, CDR3 amino acid sequences were compared against VDJdb and McPAS-TCR. Pre-ART, post-ART and control groups were compared with Wilcoxon signed-rank tests and Holm-Bonferroni correction. Sourced from immuneACCESS, this table was stored by TCRdb with only in-frame sequences that have V and J called. A share of the clones is absent; for the studies checked, an unresolved V gene accounts for under half, and the remainder has no known explanation. For V, J and clone size, that table is used; D and trimming come from the DNA. The table for this sample lists about 22,000 clones; 84% of them were counted only once. The ten largest clones capture more than 15% of the sample.

Sequencing was performed on unsorted PBMCs, taken 0.5 years before starting antiretroviral therapy. This clonotype originated in a man aged 40-49 years with HIV.

DNA sequence: TGTGCCAGCAGCGCCGCTTACAGGGGGCGTGGCTACACCTTC. The resulting protein is CASSAAYRGRGYTF. The rearranged chain carries TRBV9 and TRBJ1-2, with TRBD1 matching 9 junction bases. V is pruned by 3 bases and J by 7 bases, leaving 7 bases of the junction without a gene match. CDR1 and CDR2 were assigned from the germline V gene as SGDLS and YYNGEE. The CDR3 goes from the cysteine to the phenylalanine over 14 residues. The CDR3 DNA has 42 bases and is translated from base 1.